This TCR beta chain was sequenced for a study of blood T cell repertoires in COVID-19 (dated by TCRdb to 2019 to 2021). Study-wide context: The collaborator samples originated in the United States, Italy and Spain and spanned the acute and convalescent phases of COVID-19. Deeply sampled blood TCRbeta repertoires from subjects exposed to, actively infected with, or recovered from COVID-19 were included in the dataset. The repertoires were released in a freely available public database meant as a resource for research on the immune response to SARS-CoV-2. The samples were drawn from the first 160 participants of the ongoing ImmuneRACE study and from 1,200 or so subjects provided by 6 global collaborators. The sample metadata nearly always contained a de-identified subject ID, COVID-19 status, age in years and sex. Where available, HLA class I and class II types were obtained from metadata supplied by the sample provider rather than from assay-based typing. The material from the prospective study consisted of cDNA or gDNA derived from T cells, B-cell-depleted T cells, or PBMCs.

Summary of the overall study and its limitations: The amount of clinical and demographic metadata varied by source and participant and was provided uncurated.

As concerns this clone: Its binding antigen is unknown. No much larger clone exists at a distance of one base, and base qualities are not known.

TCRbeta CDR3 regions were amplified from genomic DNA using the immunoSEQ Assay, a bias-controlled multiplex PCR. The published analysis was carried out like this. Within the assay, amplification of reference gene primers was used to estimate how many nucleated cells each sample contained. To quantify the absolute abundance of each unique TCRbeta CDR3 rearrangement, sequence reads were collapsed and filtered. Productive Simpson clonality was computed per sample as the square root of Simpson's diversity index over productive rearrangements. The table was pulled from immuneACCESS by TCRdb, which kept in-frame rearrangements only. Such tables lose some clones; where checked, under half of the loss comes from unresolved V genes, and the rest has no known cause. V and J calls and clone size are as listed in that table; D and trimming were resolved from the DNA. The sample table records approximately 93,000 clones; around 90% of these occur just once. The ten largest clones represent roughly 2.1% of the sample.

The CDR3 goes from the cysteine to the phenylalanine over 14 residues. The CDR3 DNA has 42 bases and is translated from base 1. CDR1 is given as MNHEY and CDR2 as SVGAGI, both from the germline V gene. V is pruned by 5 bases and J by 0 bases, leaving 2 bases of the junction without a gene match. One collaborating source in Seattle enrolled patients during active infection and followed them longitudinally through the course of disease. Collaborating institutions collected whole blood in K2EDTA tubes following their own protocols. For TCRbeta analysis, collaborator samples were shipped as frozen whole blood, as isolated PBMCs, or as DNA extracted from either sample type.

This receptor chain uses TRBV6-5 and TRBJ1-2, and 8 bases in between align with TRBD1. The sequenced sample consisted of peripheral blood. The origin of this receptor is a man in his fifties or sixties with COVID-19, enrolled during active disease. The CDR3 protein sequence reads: CASSRQGTNYGYTF. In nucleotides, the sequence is TGTGCCAGCAGTCGACAGGGGACTAACTATGGCTACACCTTC.